The source of this T cell receptor beta chain is a study of Ad26.COV2.S vaccination and SARS-CoV-2 variants (dated by TCRdb to the early 2020s). Study-level background: Donors in the vaccine arm were drawn from COV1001, a phase I-IIa trial of Ad26.COV2.S in healthy adults that was multicentre, randomized, double-blind and placebo-controlled. Dosing of Ad26.COV2.S was intramuscular, at either 5x10^10 or 1x10^11 viral particles, delivered as one shot or as two shots spaced 56 days apart. Sequencing of the TCRbeta repertoire served to evaluate the specificity and breadth of SARS-CoV-2-reactive T cell receptors following Ad26.COV2.S vaccination. The TCR-sequenced set comprised approximately 32 samples: around 20 Ad26.COV2.S vaccine recipients, 5 placebo recipients and 8 SARS-CoV-2 convalescent individuals. Trial participants were randomized into five groups of five, in which low-dose or high-dose Ad26.COV2.S was given once or twice, or placebo was given on both occasions. Investigators did not know the trial group allocation while performing experiments and assessing outcomes. Results and caveats for the whole study, not just this receptor: The study was not powered to compare responses between vaccine doses or regimens. Comparable non-spike TCR breadth was observed between vaccine and placebo recipients, consistent with only spike being contained in the vaccine. Spike-specific TCR breadth was higher in Ad26.COV2.S recipients than in placebo recipients (P = 0.0014). The authors noted that the TCR breadth and depth analyses may have underestimated total T cell responses. After vaccination, substantial breadth of spike-specific CD8+ and CD4+ T cell responses was reported.

Interpreted using the paper, the treatment or condition label stands for: some 19 received Ad26.COV2.S at low or high dose, single or two shots; roughly 5 received placebo; per-sample allocation not given. Repertoires of vaccine and placebo recipients were sequenced from samples taken on day 63 after the first injection. Cohort 1b enrolled about two dozen adults aged 18-55 years at a single site in Boston, USA, between 29 July and 7 August 2020. Ad26.COV2.S consisted of a replication-incompetent adenovirus type 26 vector by which a prefusion-stabilized SARS-CoV-2 spike protein from the original Wuhan strain was expressed. The germline V gene (reference sequence) gives CDR1 as GTSNPN and CDR2 as SVGIG. The junction shows trimming of 3 bases on V and 3 bases on J, plus 12 bases between the germline ends. The CDR3, cysteine through phenylalanine, is 13 amino acids long. The sequence is cut down to CDR3 DNA, 39 bases in frame from base 1.

A word on this clone: This receptor's antigen is unknown. No base quality values were provided; no much bigger clone lies one nucleotide off.

The immunoSEQ Assay was used to sequence TCRbeta CDR3 regions. After extraction, genomic DNA underwent amplification by bias-controlled multiplex PCR, followed by high-throughput sequencing. As for the original processing: Collapsing and filtering of sequences were performed to quantify the absolute abundance of each unique TCRbeta CDR3 region. T cell fraction was estimated by normalizing TCRbeta template counts to usable DNA, which was measured by amplifying reference genes present in all nucleated cells. Repertoire TCRs were annotated as SARS-CoV-2-specific when V gene, CDR3 amino acid sequence and J gene were exactly matched to a known reactive TCR set. MIRA supplied the reference SARS-CoV-2 TCR set, which was filtered for enrichment in COVID-19-positive ImmuneCODE repertoires so that public or cross-reactive TCRs were removed. Using the MIRA antigens, annotated TCRs were further analysed by specific ORF or by position within an ORF. Breadth was defined as annotated unique rearrangements over total unique productive rearrangements; depth was the summed frequency of those rearrangements. Two-sided Wilcoxon rank-sum tests were used to compare TCR breadth between groups. This immuneACCESS table, as held by TCRdb, lists in-frame sequences with V and J called but not all clones. Of the missing ones, under half trace to an unresolved V gene in checked studies; the others have no known cause. The V and J calls and the clone size are those of that table, but D and trimming were determined from the DNA. The sample yields some 520,000 clones; roughly 89% were counted once. Together, the top ten hold roughly 12% of the sample.

The clonotype originates from a person aged 18-65 years who received the Ad26.COV2.S COVID-19 vaccine or a placebo. The chain couples TRBV30 to TRBJ2-7; TRBD2 is a weak D gene call, 6 bases matching. The sequenced sample was peripheral blood, obtained in a trial of Ad26.COV2.S vaccine versus placebo. CDR3 reads: CAWSKGLNYEQYF. At the DNA level, the sequence is TGTGCCTGGAGCAAGGGACTGAACTACGAGCAGTACTTC.